This T cell receptor beta chain came from a study of immune evolution from preneoplasia to lung adenocarcinoma. Whole-study results and caveats: Top clone share appeared to fall from AAH through AIS, MIA, adenocarcinoma. Later-stage lesions seemingly showed higher T cell density and diversity than normal lung.

Nucleic acids came from premalignant or tumor cells enriched by macro-dissection. With respect to this clone: Its antigen is unknown.

Some clones are missing from TCRdb's copy, which holds only in-frame ones; the method was immunoSEQ multiplex PCR. The sample contains tens of thousands of clones, approximately 71% of which appear only once. The V gene lost 6 bases and the J gene lost 6 bases, with 8 bases spanning the gap. Germline V CDR1 and CDR2: SNHLY, FYNNEI. The CDR3 runs 11 residues. This rearrangement joins TRBV2 to TRBJ1-1; tentative D call: TRBD1 (5 bases). The origin of this receptor is a person between 60 and 69 years old with lung adenocarcinoma. The sample comprised FFPE invasive lung adenocarcinoma tissue. CDR3: CASRLGAEAFF. In DNA form, the CDR3 reads TGTGCCAGCAGACTAGGGGCTGAAGCTTTCTTT.